This entry concerns a single TCR beta chain. Its antigen is currently unknown. TCRdb's copy holds only in-frame clones and misses some; the assay was immunoSEQ multiplex PCR. The table has about 46,000 clones, about 78% seen once. These data originate in a study of PD-1 blockade in classical Hodgkin lymphoma. Study-level points and caveats: Only CD4+ TCR diversity, not CD8+, had risen significantly by C4D1.

Germline CDR1 reads SQVTM; CDR2 reads ANQGSEA. This CDR3 spans 10 amino acids. Trimming took 4 bases from V and 8 from J, leaving 8 bases between them. Each patient relapsed following autologous stem cell transplantation, and prior brentuximab vedotin exposure differed. Sequencing used peripheral blood mononuclear cells (PBMCs), obtained before the second cycle of nivolumab. The J gene is TRBJ1-2, the V gene TRBV29-1; no definite D call. This receptor was obtained from a human donor with classical Hodgkin lymphoma. The CDR3 protein is CSVADSGYTF. The CDR3 DNA reads as TGCAGCGTTGCGGATTCGGGCTACACCTTC.